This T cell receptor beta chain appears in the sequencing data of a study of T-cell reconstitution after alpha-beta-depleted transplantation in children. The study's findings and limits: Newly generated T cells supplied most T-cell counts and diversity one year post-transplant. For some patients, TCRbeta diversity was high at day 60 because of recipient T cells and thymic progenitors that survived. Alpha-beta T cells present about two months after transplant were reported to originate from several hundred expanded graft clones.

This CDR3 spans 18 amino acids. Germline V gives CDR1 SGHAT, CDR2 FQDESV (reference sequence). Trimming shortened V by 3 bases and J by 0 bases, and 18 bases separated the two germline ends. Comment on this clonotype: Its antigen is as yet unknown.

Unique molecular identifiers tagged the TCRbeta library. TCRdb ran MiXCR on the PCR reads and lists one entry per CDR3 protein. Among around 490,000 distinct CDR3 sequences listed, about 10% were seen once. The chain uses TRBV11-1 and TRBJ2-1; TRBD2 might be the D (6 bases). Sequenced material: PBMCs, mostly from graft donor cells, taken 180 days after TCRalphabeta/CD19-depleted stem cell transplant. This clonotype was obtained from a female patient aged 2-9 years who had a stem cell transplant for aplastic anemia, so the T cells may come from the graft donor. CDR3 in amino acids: CASSFGLPGVSSYNEQFF. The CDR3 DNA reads TGTGCCAGCAGCTTTGGGCTACCGGGGGTGAGCTCCTACAATGAGCAGTTCTTC.